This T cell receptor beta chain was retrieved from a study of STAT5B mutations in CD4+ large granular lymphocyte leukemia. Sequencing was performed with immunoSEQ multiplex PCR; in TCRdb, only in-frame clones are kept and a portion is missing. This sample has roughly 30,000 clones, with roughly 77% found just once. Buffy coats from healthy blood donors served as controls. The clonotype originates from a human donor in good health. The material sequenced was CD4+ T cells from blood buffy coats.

The CDR3 DNA reads TGTGCCAGCAGCCCCAGGGACAGGTCCTCTGGAAACACCATATATTTT. Protein: CASSPRDRSSGNTIYF. V and J are TRBV5-5 and TRBJ1-3, with 8 nucleotides matching TRBD1. The CDR3 loop spans 16 amino acids. With 4 bases clipped from V and 0 bases from J, the junction kept 6 bases outside the gene matches. The germline V gene encodes CDR1 SGHKS and CDR2 YYEKEE (reference sequence).